These T cell receptor beta chains were read from a single sample in a study of neurological immune-mediated disorders. TCRdb called the 5' RACE reads again in MiXCR, with one record for every CDR3 protein. The sample lists 50,000 to 80,000 distinct CDR3 sequences, 4.5% occurring once. Specimen: PBMCs. The receptors stem from a man aged 25 to 40 with multiple sclerosis. CDR3s include the opening cysteine and the closing phenylalanine or tryptophan.

v_gene	j_gene	CDR3aa
TRBV7-2	TRBJ2-2	CASSLVRRVGELFF
TRBV5-1	TRBJ2-3	CASSTGIDTQYF
TRBV15	TRBJ1-3	CATNEGGTGDGNTIYF
TRBV9	TRBJ1-2	CASSVVTGGTGYTF
TRBV7-9	TRBJ2-2	CASNPLSGKLAKPNTGELFF
TRBV24-1	TRBJ1-2	CATSDPIRGYTF
TRBV7-2	TRBJ1-5	CASSFGINNQPQNF
TRBV5-1	TRBJ2-1	CASSSLNGGNFLGSEQFF
TRBV29-1	TRBJ2-6	CSVTQTGANVLTF
TRBV5-6	TRBJ2-3	CASSLYRSGGPDTDTQYF
TRBV5-1	TRBJ2-7	CASRLRDRSYEQYF
TRBV7-9	TRBJ2-1	CASSLPGQGNNEQFF
TRBV7-9	TRBJ1-1	CASSLRMNTEAFF
TRBV12-3/TRBV12-4	TRBJ1-3	CASSSRGKTIYF
TRBV4-1	TRBJ1-5	CASSQEPGQGYQPQHF
TRBV7-9	TRBJ2-3	CASSHRLDDTQYF
TRBV25-1	TRBJ1-3	CASIVGSGNTIYF
TRBV6-4	TRBJ2-1	CASSESGFYYNEQFF
TRBV6-6	TRBJ2-7	CASSLGAESGEQYF
TRBV12-5	TRBJ1-1	CGGTQATEAFF
TRBV3-1	TRBJ1-2	CASSQLPQGSYGYTF
TRBV12-3/TRBV12-4	TRBJ1-1	CASSGNTEAFF
TRBV4-2	TRBJ2-3	CASSQGGWGTDTQYF
TRBV6-5	TRBJ2-7	CASSYGGGSYEQYF
TRBV9	TRBJ2-3	CASSVGTRGDTQYF
TRBV20-1	TRBJ2-3	CSARAGGTDTQYF
TRBV5-1	TRBJ2-2	CASSGHSGGTGELFF
TRBV28	TRBJ1-5	CASSPGQGLWRNQPQHF
TRBV6-2/TRBV6-3	TRBJ2-1	CASSYHVTGGMTQFF
TRBV20-1	TRBJ1-5	CSGASTPNQPQHF
TRBV20-1	TRBJ2-1	CSAARASGGNNEQFF
TRBV5-5	TRBJ2-1	CASSLNEQFF
TRBV2	TRBJ2-5	CASSEIGGEETQYF
TRBV27	TRBJ2-7	CASSPTSGGTYEQYF
TRBV6-5	TRBJ1-6	CASSYSDRLSSYNSPLHF
TRBV7-8	TRBJ2-7	CASSRQEGAHEQYF
TRBV20-1	TRBJ1-1	CSARVASYNTEAFF
TRBV2	TRBJ1-6	CASLADLNSPLHF
TRBV2	TRBJ1-2	CASSDVDRGLGGYTF
TRBV5-5	TRBJ1-2	CASSSFGAAAGYGYTF
TRBV10-2	TRBJ2-3	CASSGQLRTDTQYF
TRBV7-9	TRBJ1-1	CASSLADRMNTEAFF
TRBV20-1	TRBJ2-1	CSAILGLSYNEQFF
TRBV2	TRBJ1-5	CASSESGPGINQPQHF
TRBV20-1	TRBJ2-3	CSAQLLGGDTQYF
TRBV20-1	TRBJ1-3	CSASNGNTIYF
TRBV20-1	TRBJ1-1	CSAMVSNTEAFF
TRBV7-9	TRBJ1-5	CASSLGGGGNQPQHF
TRBV27	TRBJ1-2	CASSFNTDYGYTF
TRBV18	TRBJ1-6	CASSRQEYSPLNF
TRBV20-1	TRBJ2-1	CSARPPSGVGNEQFF
TRBV3-1	TRBJ1-2	CASSPTGVYGYTF
TRBV10-1	TRBJ2-2	CASSESGSGELFF
TRBV10-3	TRBJ1-5	CAISESWDQPQNF
TRBV5-1	TRBJ2-7	CASSSERDFTYEQYF
TRBV20-1	TRBJ2-5	CSASYPQETQYF
TRBV20-1	TRBJ2-3	CSARALLSGGLTDTQYF
TRBV2	TRBJ1-1	CASRADRGKTNEAFF
TRBV4-1	TRBJ1-4	CASSQGARVEKLFF